This TCR beta chain emerged from a study of T-cell memory formation after mild COVID-19. TCRdb reprocessed the 5' RACE reads via MiXCR and lists one record per CDR3 protein. This sample yields approximately 260,000 distinct CDR3 sequences, of which 16% are seen a single time; 20% to 25% belongs to the top ten. This clonotype was counted ten times or more. The junction had 3 bases not matched to a gene; V was cut back by 4 bases and J by 1 base. Germline V gene sequence: CDR1 SGHTA, CDR2 FQGNSA. The CDR3 extends over 14 amino acids. This receptor was taken from a man younger than 30 who had mild COVID-19 (a few samples of this study predate the infection). Cell type and time point are not known. Input material: PBMCs or a T cell subset sorted from them (not recorded which). The J gene is TRBJ2-5, the V gene TRBV7-2; 7 nucleotides agree with TRBD1. Here the CDR3 DNA reads TGTGCCAGCAGCTCGACAGGGTCCCAAGAGACCCAGTACTTC. Residues: CASSSTGSQETQYF.